Each of the 23 T cell receptor beta chains below was sequenced from the same sample in a study of blood T cell repertoires in COVID-19. The data were produced by immunoSEQ multiplex PCR, yet TCRdb's version contains in-frame clones alone and is incomplete. This sample has 250,000 or so clones, with around 83% found just once. The sample consisted of PBMCs or T cells enriched from blood (not recorded which). The receptor set was obtained from a woman in her 50s who had been exposed to COVID-19.

The rearrangement uses TRBV19 and TRBJ1-2; tentatively, D is TRBD1 (6 bases). Germline CDR1 is LNHDA and CDR2 is SQIVND (reference sequence). The CDR3 is 14 residues long. V was clipped by 7 bases and J by 2 bases, with 14 bases between them. CDR3: CASKEIQGNYGYTF. The CDR3, as DNA: TGTGCCAGTAAAGAAATTCAGGGGAACTATGGCTACACCTTC. Full variable domain (missing parts from reference TRBV19 and TRBJ1-2): DGGITQSPKYLFRKEGQNVTLSCEQNLNHDAMYWYRQDPGQGLRLIYYSQIVNDFQKGDIAEGYSVSREKKESFPLTVTSAQKNPTAFYLCASKEIQGNYGYTFGSGTRLTVV.

The CDR3 here is CSASEGRVNEKLFF. The CDR3 DNA reads as TGCAGTGCTAGTGAGGGCAGGGTTAATGAAAAACTGTTTTTT. The chain has TRBV20-1 and TRBJ1-4; TRBD1 might be the D (5 bases). This CDR3 is built from 14 residues. V dropped 3 bases and J dropped 4 bases, with 12 bases sitting between them. The germline V gene encodes CDR1 DFQATT and CDR2 SNEGSKA (reference sequence).

The chain employs TRBV5-1 and TRBJ2-3; D gene uncertain. Germline V gene lookup returns CDR1 SGHRS and CDR2 YFSETQ. The V end lost 0 bases, the J end lost 0 bases, and 8 bases lay between the germline ends. The CDR3 is made up of 15 amino acids. The DNA for the CDR3 is TGCGCCAGCAGCTTGGGGGCCTTTAGCACAGATACGCAGTATTTT. It translates to CASSLGAFSTDTQYF.

This clone showed up just once. The rearrangement joins TRBV10-3 to TRBJ2-2; 8 positions agree with TRBD1. This CDR3 contains 13 residues. Trimming took 2 bases from V and 7 from J; bases not matched to a gene: 0. Germline assignment: CDR1 ENHRY and CDR2 SYGVKD. The CDR3 DNA sequence: TGTGCCATCAGTGAGACAGGGGGCGGGGAGCTGTTTTTT. It yields the protein CAISETGGGELFF.

The rearrangement links TRBV2 to TRBJ1-2, with TRBD1 matching 8 bases. Germline loops: CDR1 SNHLY, CDR2 FYNNEI. This CDR3 is built from 13 residues. J gave up 5 bases and V 6 bases, and 5 bases lay outside the gene matches. The DNA for the CDR3 is TGTGCCAGCAGAGGACAGGGACTTTATGGCTACACCTTC. Its translation: CASRGQGLYGYTF. The entire variable domain, with the rest obtained from reference TRBV2 and TRBJ1-2, is as follows: EPEVTQTPSHQVTQMGQEVILRCVPISNHLYFYWYRQILGQKVEFLVSFYNNEISEKSEIFDDQFSVERPDGSNFTLKIRSTKLEDSAMYFCASRGQGLYGYTFGSGTRLTVV.

This sequence joins TRBV21-1 and TRBJ1-1. TRBV21-1 corresponds to a pseudogene. The CDR3 is 16 amino acids. The CDR3 bases are TGTGCCAGCCGAGGCCCCTCCTATAATGAGGACACTGAAGCTTTCTTT. It encodes CASRGPSYNEDTEAFF.

This chain joins TRBV19 and TRBJ1-4; D is unresolved. This CDR3 contains 14 residues. Looked up from germline, CDR1 is LNHDA and CDR2 is SQIVND (reference sequence). With 8 bases removed from V and 9 bases from J, the gap between germline ends came to 19 bases. The CDR3 sequence: CASLPGADGKKLFF. The DNA of the CDR3 is TGTGCCAGTCTTCCAGGAGCTGACGGGAAAAAACTGTTTTTT.

The genes are TRBV9 and TRBJ2-3; 11 nucleotides match TRBD2. The germline gives CDR1 SGDLS, CDR2 YYNGEE. The CDR3 loop spans 16 amino acids. V trimming: 0 bases; J trimming: 3 bases; junction bases outside the gene matches: 3. The CDR3 loop reads CASSVGSGGETDTQYF. CDR3 DNA sequence: TGTGCCAGCAGCGTAGGTAGCGGGGGGGAAACAGATACGCAGTATTTT.

The V call is TRBV27, the J call TRBJ1-2; no clear D. Germline lookup yields CDR1 MNHEY and CDR2 SMNVEV (reference sequence). With 3 bases removed from V and 0 bases from J, the gap between germline ends came to 11 bases. CDR3 length equals 15 residues. The CDR3 region has the DNA TGTGCCAGCAGTTTCTCAAATCCAGCTAACTATGGCTACACCTTC. Translated, it gives CASSFSNPANYGYTF.

This clone was observed a few times. The rearrangement uses TRBV6-4 and TRBJ2-3; a weak D match, TRBD1 (5 bases). CDR3 size: 16 residues. The V and J ends lost 0 bases and 3 bases respectively, with 13 bases between them. Per germline, CDR1 MRHNA and CDR2 SNTAGT. CDR3 protein: CASSDSKGAETDTQYF. In DNA, the CDR3 is TGTGCCAGCAGTGACTCGAAAGGGGCCGAGACAGATACGCAGTATTTT.

As regards this clone: Other DNA sequences from this sample encode an identical CDR3 as well. This chain joins TRBV29-1 and TRBJ1-4, with 7 bases matching TRBD1. The V and J ends lost 6 bases and 3 bases, in that order; junction bases with no gene match: 4. CDR3 length equals 13 residues. Germline-derived CDR1 and CDR2 are SQVTM and ANQGSEA. DNA of the CDR3: TGCAGCGTCTCCGGGACAGCTAATGAAAAACTGTTTTTT. Translating it yields CSVSGTANEKLFF.

The CDR3 spells CASSPTGHSNEAFF. The CDR3, as DNA: TGTGCCAGCTCACCTACGGGACATTCAAATGAAGCTTTCTTT. This chain joins TRBV18 and TRBJ1-1; D possibly corresponds to TRBD1 (6 bases). Germline V CDR1 and CDR2: KGHSH, LQKENI. This CDR3 comprises 14 residues. Deletions cut 3 bases from V and 7 bases from J, with 15 bases between. The full variable domain, in which reference TRBV18 and TRBJ1-1 provide the parts outside the CDR3, is NAGVMQNPRHLVRRRGQEARLRCSPMKGHSHVYWYRQLPEEGLKFMVYLQKENIIDESGMPKERFSAEFPKEGPSILRIQQVVRGDSAAYFCASSPTGHSNEAFFGQGTRLTVV.

The V gene is TRBV6-5, the J gene TRBJ2-2; 9 bases line up with TRBD1. V lost 6 bases, J lost 5 bases, and 7 bases stayed unmatched. The CDR3 has 15 amino acids. Germline V gene lookup returns CDR1 MNHEY and CDR2 SVGAGI. In DNA, the CDR3 is TGTGCCAGCAGCTCCCAACAGGGGGCAACCGGGGAGCTGTTTTTT. Protein sequence: CASSSQQGATGELFF.

V usage is TRBV5-1 and J usage is TRBJ2-1; tentatively, D is TRBD2 (5 bases). Germline-derived CDR1 and CDR2 are SGHRS and YFSETQ. CDR3 length: 16 amino acids. The V and J ends lost 3 bases and 0 bases respectively, with 13 bases between them. The CDR3 DNA follows: TGCGCCAGCAGCTCCACCCTAGCTAGCTCCTACAATGAGCAGTTCTTC. Encoded protein: CASSSTLASSYNEQFF.

Here the CDR3 reads CASSLLGVNTEAFF. The CDR3 DNA follows: TGTGCCAGCAGCTTACTAGGGGTGAACACTGAAGCTTTCTTT. The chain links TRBV7-9 to TRBJ1-1; D possibly corresponds to TRBD1 (5 bases). The CDR3 has 14 residues. The V and J ends lost 2 bases and 0 bases respectively, with 7 bases between them. From germline, CDR1 is SEHNR and CDR2 FQNEAQ (reference sequence).

The V and J genes are TRBV27 and TRBJ1-1; 7 bases align to TRBD1. Trimming cost V 5 bases and J 3 bases; bases outside gene matches: 9. The CDR3 contains 15 residues. Germline V gene lookup returns CDR1 MNHEY and CDR2 SMNVEV (reference sequence). The CDR3 region is CASSPGRGRYTEAFF. DNA for the CDR3: TGTGCCAGCAGTCCCGGCAGGGGGAGATACACTGAAGCTTTCTTT.

The rearrangement uses TRBV19 and TRBJ1-5, with 9 bases that match TRBD1. V gave up 2 bases and J gave up 4 bases; unmatched junction bases: 6. Germline values: CDR1 LNHDA, CDR2 SQIVND (reference sequence). The CDR3 runs 16 residues. In nucleotides, the CDR3 is TGTGCCAGTAGTATACAGGACAGGGGATGGAATCAGCCCCAGCATTTT. Translated, it gives CASSIQDRGWNQPQHF.

The chain has TRBV13 and TRBJ2-7; TRBD2 might be the D (7 bases). The ends were cut back, 2 bases at V and 2 bases at J, with 16 bases in the middle. CDR3 length: 16 residues. Germline V lookup: CDR1 PRHDT, CDR2 FYEKMQ (reference sequence). The CDR3 DNA reads as TGTGCCAGCAGCTTAAGGGCTAGGGGGGGCGCCTACGAGCAGTACTTC. Its translation is CASSLRARGGAYEQYF.

This rearrangement joins TRBV4-1 to TRBJ2-7, with 8 positions matching TRBD1. The CDR3 totals 16 residues. The junction had 11 bases not matched to a gene; V was cut back by 0 bases and J by 7 bases. Germline-derived CDR1 and CDR2 are MGHRA and YSYEKL. The CDR3 nucleotides are TGCGCCAGCAGCCAAGAGGCAGGACAGGGATTGAGAGAGCAGTACTTC. Translated: CASSQEAGQGLREQYF.

This chain connects TRBV19 to TRBJ2-5, with 9 nucleotides matching TRBD1. This CDR3 spans 14 amino acids. Germline V CDR1 and CDR2: LNHDA, SQIVND (reference sequence). V was clipped by 7 bases and J by 5 bases; unmatched bases: 8. CDR3 sequence: CASKPGTGWETQYF. CDR3 coding DNA: TGTGCCAGTAAACCCGGGACAGGGTGGGAGACCCAGTACTTC.

The CDR3 reads CASSRVTGRRGTGELFF. As DNA, the CDR3 is TGTGCCAGCAGCCGGGTGACAGGCCGACGGGGCACCGGGGAGCTGTTTTTT. The rearrangement uses TRBV7-2 and TRBJ2-2; D possibly corresponds to TRBD1 (6 bases). V was pared by 5 bases and J by 4 bases, with 20 bases between. This CDR3 is 17 amino acids long. Germline V gives CDR1 SGHTA, CDR2 FQGNSA.

This clone has more than one count but fewer than ten. The chain couples TRBV6-2 or TRBV6-3 to TRBJ2-2, with 8 bases matching TRBD2. The length of the CDR3 is 18 residues. Germline CDR1 MNHEY, CDR2 SVGEGT. The V segment lost 0 bases and the J segment 5 bases; nucleotides outside the gene matches: 11. The CDR3 loop reads CASSYSSLVASGTGELFF. The CDR3 DNA follows: TGTGCCAGCAGTTACTCGAGCTTAGTGGCTAGCGGGACCGGGGAGCTGTTTTTT.

This clone showed up just a few times. The chain links TRBV10-3 to TRBJ2-1; D possibly corresponds to TRBD1 (6 bases). Per the germline V gene, CDR1 is ENHRY and CDR2 is SYGVKD. The CDR3 extends over 12 amino acids. Trimming shortened V by 7 bases and J by 3 bases, and 7 bases separated the two germline ends. The DNA of the CDR3 is TGTGCCATCAAGGACAGCTACAATGAGCAGTTCTTC. This codes for CAIKDSYNEQFF.